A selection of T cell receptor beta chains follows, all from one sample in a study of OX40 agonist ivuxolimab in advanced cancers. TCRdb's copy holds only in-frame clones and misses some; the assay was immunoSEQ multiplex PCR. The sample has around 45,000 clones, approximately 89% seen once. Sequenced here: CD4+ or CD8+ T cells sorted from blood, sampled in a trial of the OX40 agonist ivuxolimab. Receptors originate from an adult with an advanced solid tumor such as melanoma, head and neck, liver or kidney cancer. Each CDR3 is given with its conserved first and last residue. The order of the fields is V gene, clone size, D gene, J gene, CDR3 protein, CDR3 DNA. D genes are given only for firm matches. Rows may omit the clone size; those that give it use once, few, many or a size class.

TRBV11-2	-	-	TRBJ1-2	CASSLRTARGDGYTF	TGTGCCAGCAGCCTTAGGACAGCCAGGGGAGATGGCTACACCTTC
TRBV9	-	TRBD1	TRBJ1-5	CASSTGQGGNQPQHF	TGTGCCAGCAGCACTGGACAGGGGGGCAATCAGCCCCAGCATTTT
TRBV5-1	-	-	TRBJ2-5	CASRGAVQETQYF	TGCGCCAGCAGGGGGGCCGTCCAAGAGACCCAGTACTTC
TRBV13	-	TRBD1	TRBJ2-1	CASRLSGRGQFNEQFF	TGTGCCAGTAGACTCTCGGGCAGGGGGCAGTTCAATGAGCAGTTCTTC
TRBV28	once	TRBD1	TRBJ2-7	CASSLSPGTGVYEQYF	TGTGCCAGCAGTTTAAGTCCCGGGACAGGGGTCTACGAGCAGTACTTC
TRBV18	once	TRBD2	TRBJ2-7	CASSSGSLYEQYF	TGTGCCAGCTCAAGCGGGAGTTTATACGAGCAGTACTTC
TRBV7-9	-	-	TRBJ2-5	CASSLVQPQETQYF	TGTGCCAGCAGCTTAGTTCAGCCACAAGAGACCCAGTACTTC
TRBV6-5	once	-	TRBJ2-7	CASSYGYNYEQYF	TGTGCCAGCAGTTACGGCTACAACTACGAGCAGTACTTC
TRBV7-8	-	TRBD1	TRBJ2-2	CASSSSVTGVRTGELFF	TGTGCCAGCAGCTCCTCGGTGACAGGGGTGCGCACCGGGGAGCTGTTTTTT
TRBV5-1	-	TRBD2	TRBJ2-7	CASSRGSSGSSYEQYF	TGCGCCAGCAGCAGGGGTTCTAGCGGGAGCTCCTACGAGCAGTACTTC